The T cell receptor (beta chain) described here comes from a study of blood T cell repertoires in COVID-19. Study overall: Samples taken during acute and convalescent COVID-19 were collected in the United States, Italy and Spain. Nucleic acid was either cDNA or gDNA, and it came from T cells, B-cell-depleted T cells, or PBMCs.

As originally analysed: Reference gene primers were amplified, and this amplification served to estimate nucleated cell counts. Sequencing used immunoSEQ multiplex PCR; TCRdb keeps in-frame clones, though not all of them. For V, J and clone size, that table is used; D and trimming come from the DNA. The sample yields 75,000 to 100,000 clones, about 90% seen once. The CDR3 spans 15 residues. In germline, CDR1 is SNHLY, CDR2 FYNNEI. The V and J ends lost 7 bases and 4 bases, in that order; junction bases with no gene match: 9. The chain joins TRBV2 to TRBJ1-4; 7 bases fit TRBD1. The sequence was collected from a human donor with acute or convalescent COVID-19. The donor label of this sample is uncertain. Sample: peripheral blood. The CDR3 DNA is TGTGCCAGCAATGACGAGACAGGGTATAATGAAAAACTGTTTTTT. Translating it yields CASNDETGYNEKLFF.